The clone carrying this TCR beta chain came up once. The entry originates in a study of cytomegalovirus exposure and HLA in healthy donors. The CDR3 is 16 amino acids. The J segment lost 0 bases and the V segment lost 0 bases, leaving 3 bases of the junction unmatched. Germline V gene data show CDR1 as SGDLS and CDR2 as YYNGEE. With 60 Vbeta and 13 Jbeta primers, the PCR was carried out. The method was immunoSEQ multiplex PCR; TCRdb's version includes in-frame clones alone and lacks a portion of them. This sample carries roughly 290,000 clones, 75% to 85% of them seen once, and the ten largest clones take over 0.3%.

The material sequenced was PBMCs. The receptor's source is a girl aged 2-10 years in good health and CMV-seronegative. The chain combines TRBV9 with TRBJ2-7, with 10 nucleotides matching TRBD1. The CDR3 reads CASSVGWTGGSYEQYF. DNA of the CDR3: TGTGCCAGCAGCGTAGGGTGGACAGGGGGCTCCTACGAGCAGTACTTC.